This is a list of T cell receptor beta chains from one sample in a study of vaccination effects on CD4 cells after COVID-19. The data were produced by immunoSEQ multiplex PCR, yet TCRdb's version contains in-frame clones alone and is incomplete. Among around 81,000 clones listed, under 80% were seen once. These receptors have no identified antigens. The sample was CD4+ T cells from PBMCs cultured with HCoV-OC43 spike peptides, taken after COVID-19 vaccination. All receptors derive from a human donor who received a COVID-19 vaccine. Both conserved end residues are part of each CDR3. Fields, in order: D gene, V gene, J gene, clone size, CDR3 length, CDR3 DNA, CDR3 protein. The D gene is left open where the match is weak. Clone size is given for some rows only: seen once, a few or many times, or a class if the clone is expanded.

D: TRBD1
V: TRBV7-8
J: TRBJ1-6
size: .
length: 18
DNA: TGTGCCAGCAGCTTAAGGGGAATGGCAGGGGGCCTTAATTCACCCCTCCACTTT
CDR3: CASSLRGMAGGLNSPLHF

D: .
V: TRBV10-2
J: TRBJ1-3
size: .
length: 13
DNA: TGCGCCAGCAGTGAGTTTGGTGGAAACACCATATATTTT
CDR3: CASSEFGGNTIYF

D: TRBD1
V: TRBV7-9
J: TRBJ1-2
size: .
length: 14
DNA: TGTGCCAGCAGCTTGGAACAGGGGGGTTATGGCTACACCTTC
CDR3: CASSLEQGGYGYTF

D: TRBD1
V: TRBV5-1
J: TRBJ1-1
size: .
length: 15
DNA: TGCGCCAGCAGCGTCTTGACAGGGGGCGGCACTGAAGCTTTCTTT
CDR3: CASSVLTGGGTEAFF

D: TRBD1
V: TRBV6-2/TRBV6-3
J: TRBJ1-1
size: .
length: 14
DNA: TGTGCCAGCAGTTACAACAGGGGGAACACTGAAGCTTTCTTT
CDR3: CASSYNRGNTEAFF

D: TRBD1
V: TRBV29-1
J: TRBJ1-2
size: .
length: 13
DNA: TGCAGCGTTAAGAAGGGACAGGAATATGGCTACACCTTC
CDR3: CSVKKGQEYGYTF

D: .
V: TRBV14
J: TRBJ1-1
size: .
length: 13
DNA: TGTGCCAGCAGCCAAACAGAGAACACTGAAGCTTTCTTT
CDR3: CASSQTENTEAFF

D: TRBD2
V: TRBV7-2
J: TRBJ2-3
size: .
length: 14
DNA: TGTGCCAGCAGGGTGAGCGGGGCGACCGATACGCAGTATTTT
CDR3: CASRVSGATDTQYF

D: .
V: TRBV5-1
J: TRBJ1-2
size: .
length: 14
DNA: TGCGCCAGCAGCAGTGGGGGGGCAGCCGATGGCTACACCTTC
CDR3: CASSSGGAADGYTF

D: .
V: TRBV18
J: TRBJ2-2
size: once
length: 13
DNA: TGTGCCAGCTCGCCTGGCCGGTTCCGGGAGCTGTTTTTT
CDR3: CASSPGRFRELFF

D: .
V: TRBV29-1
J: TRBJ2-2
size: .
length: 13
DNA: TGCAGCGTTGAAGTCCGACATCTAGGAGAGCTGTTTTTT
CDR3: CSVEVRHLGELFF

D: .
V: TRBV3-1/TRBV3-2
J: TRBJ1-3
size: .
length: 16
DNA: TGTGCCAGCAGCCCCGATCGATGGACCTCTGGAAACACCATATATTTT
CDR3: CASSPDRWTSGNTIYF

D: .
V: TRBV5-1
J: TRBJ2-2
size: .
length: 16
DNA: TGCGCCAGCAGCTTGGATTGGCAGGGAAGGGCCGGGGAGCTGTTTTTT
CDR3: CASSLDWQGRAGELFF

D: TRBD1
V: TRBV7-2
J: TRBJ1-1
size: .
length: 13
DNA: TGTGCCAGCAGCTTAGACAGGGGAACTGAAGCTTTCTTT
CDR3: CASSLDRGTEAFF

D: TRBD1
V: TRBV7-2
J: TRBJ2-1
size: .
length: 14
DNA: TGTGCCAGCAGCCGGCGGACAGGGAACAATGAGCAGTTCTTC
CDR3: CASSRRTGNNEQFF

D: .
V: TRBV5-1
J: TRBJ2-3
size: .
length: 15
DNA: TGCGCCAGCAGCTTGGGAGAGGATATCGCAGATACGCAGTATTTT
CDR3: CASSLGEDIADTQYF